The T cell receptor (beta chain) described here comes from a study of T cells in Graves' hyperthyroidism and ophthalmopathy. Overall study: Before any treatment, at initial diagnosis, peripheral blood was collected.

CDR3 size: 15 residues. Germline CDR1 reads SGHVS; CDR2 reads FNYEAQ. V shed 5 bases and J shed 7 bases, with 21 bases lying between them. Calling Graves' hyperthyroidism stable meant ophthalmopathy did not progress within 18 months. The hyperthyroidism was newly diagnosed and had lasted under 2 months; the patients were aged 18 to 65. Amplified TCR beta CDR3 regions derived from RNA transcripts. TCR CDR3 regions were first amplified by RT-PCR with HTBI primers. Via MiXCR, TCRdb re-called the multiplex PCR reads, giving one row per CDR3 protein. The sample lists about 720,000 distinct CDR3 sequences; less than 20% were seen once. The table lists this clonotype with a count of one. Antigen unknown. Study-level results: Ophthalmopathy was model-predicted a median around 6.7 months pre-onset.

The sequenced material came from blood. The rearrangement links TRBV7-6 to TRBJ2-7, with D possibly being TRBD1 or TRBD2 (5 bases each). This sequence was found in a man younger than 35 with Graves' hyperthyroidism. For the CDR3, the DNA is TGTGCCAGCAGCCCAGCGGCACAGGCCAAGAATGAGCAGTACTTC. Its translation is CASSPAAQAKNEQYF.